The 2 T cell receptor beta chains reported below all come from one sample, sequenced in a study of blood T cell repertoires in COVID-19. Data came from immunoSEQ multiplex PCR; TCRdb stores just in-frame clones and leaves some out. The table includes some 90,000 clones, roughly 72% detected once. Material for sequencing was peripheral blood. The origin of the receptors is a woman aged 55-70 years in a cohort sampled during active or convalescent COVID-19.

The V and J genes are TRBV5-6 and TRBJ1-3; no definite D call. The CDR3 consists of 13 residues. Trimming removed 3 bases from V and 0 bases from J, with 4 bases in between. CDR1 is SGHDT, CDR2 YYEEEE, per germline. CDR3 region: CASSSFSGNTIYF. CDR3 in DNA: TGTGCCAGCAGCTCATTCTCTGGAAACACCATATATTTT.

The J gene is TRBJ1-2, the V gene TRBV29-1, with 8 positions matching TRBD1. The CDR3 has 12 residues. After removal of 8 bases from V and 6 bases from J, the junction contained 8 bases not matched to a gene. CDR1 and CDR2 from the germline V gene are SQVTM and ANQGSEA. The CDR3 region has the DNA TGCAGCCTCGACAGGGGTGCAGATGGCTACACCTTC. This gives the protein CSLDRGADGYTF.